This TCR beta chain stems from a study of cytomegalovirus exposure and HLA in healthy donors. PCR amplification relied on 60 Vbeta primers (plus 13 Jbeta primers). Sequencing used immunoSEQ multiplex PCR; TCRdb keeps in-frame clones, though not all of them. Its table records roughly 140,000 clones. Comments on this clone: Antigen specificity is unknown.

Study-level points and caveats: One cluster of highly shared sequence variants probably arose as a sequencing artifact. Presence/absence analyses supposed approximately even sequencing depth among donors. According to an earlier analysis, most TCR beta V segments yielded productive rearrangements about 90% or about 30% of the time.

This clonotype was sampled from a male donor in good health and CMV-seronegative. Material: PBMCs.

Written as DNA, the CDR3 is TGTGCCAGTAGTATATCTACGGGGTCGGGTGGCTACACCTTC. It is translated as CASSISTGSGGYTF. The V gene is TRBV19, the J gene TRBJ1-2; D is undetermined. Germline V lookup: CDR1 LNHDA, CDR2 SQIVND (reference sequence). With 2 bases removed from V and 7 bases from J, the gap between germline ends came to 14 bases. This CDR3 is 14 amino acids long.